Listed here are 4 T cell receptor beta chains from one sample, sequenced in a study of T cell repertoires in cytomegalovirus infection (dated 2019 in TCRdb). The run used an Illumina HiSeq 1500. The raw public data were reprocessed by TCRdb itself: fastp quality trimming at Q25, MiXCR clonotype calling, in-frame beta chains only. Each entry is one CDR3 protein sequence, shown with its most common DNA and genes. For this sample there are 680,000 or so distinct CDR3 sequences; about 40% appear just once. The top ten clones comprise roughly 2.9% of the sample. The specimen sequenced was PBMCs. The receptors derive from a human donor in good health (CMV status not recorded). Some clones in this sample may be carry-over from other donors' samples.

The chain joins TRBV28 to TRBJ1-2; 7 nucleotides line up with TRBD1. V was pared by 5 bases and J by 4 bases, with 16 bases of the junction left unmatched. CDR3 size: 17 residues. Germline V gives CDR1 MDHEN, CDR2 SYDVKM. In DNA form, the CDR3 reads TGTGCCAGCAGTCTTTCCGGGACAGAGCGCATACTCTATGGCTACACCTTC. This translates into CASSLSGTERILYGYTF.

This chain joins TRBV24-1 and TRBJ2-5, with D possibly being TRBD1 or TRBD2 (6 bases each). The germline CDR1 and CDR2 sequences are KGHDR and SFDVKD. The CDR3 loop spans 14 amino acids. The V end was cut by 9 bases, the J end by 4 bases, with 17 bases between. CDR3 region: CATGTEQGGETQYF. The CDR3 DNA reads TGTGCCACCGGGACTGAACAGGGAGGAGAGACCCAGTACTTC.

This clonotype was seen at least ten times. The rearrangement uses TRBV7-2 and TRBJ2-7; D perhaps matches TRBD2 (6 bases). V gave up 4 bases and J gave up 4 bases, with 17 bases separating them. In germline, CDR1 is SGHTA, CDR2 FQGNSA. This CDR3 comprises 15 residues. This chain's CDR3 is CASSSTGTGLYEQYF. The CDR3 DNA reads as TGTGCCAGCAGCTCAACCGGGACGGGACTTTACGAGCAGTACTTC.

This clonotype turned up a few times. The chain links TRBV28 to TRBJ1-2, with 7 positions matching TRBD1. The V gene's germline CDR1 is MDHEN and CDR2 SYDVKM. The CDR3 has 17 residues. The V gene end was trimmed by 5 bases and the J gene end by 4 bases; junction bases not matched to a gene: 16. The DNA of the CDR3 is TGTGCCAGCAGTCTCACAGGGGTCCTGGAAGATAGCTATGGCTACACCTTC. It codes for CASSLTGVLEDSYGYTF.